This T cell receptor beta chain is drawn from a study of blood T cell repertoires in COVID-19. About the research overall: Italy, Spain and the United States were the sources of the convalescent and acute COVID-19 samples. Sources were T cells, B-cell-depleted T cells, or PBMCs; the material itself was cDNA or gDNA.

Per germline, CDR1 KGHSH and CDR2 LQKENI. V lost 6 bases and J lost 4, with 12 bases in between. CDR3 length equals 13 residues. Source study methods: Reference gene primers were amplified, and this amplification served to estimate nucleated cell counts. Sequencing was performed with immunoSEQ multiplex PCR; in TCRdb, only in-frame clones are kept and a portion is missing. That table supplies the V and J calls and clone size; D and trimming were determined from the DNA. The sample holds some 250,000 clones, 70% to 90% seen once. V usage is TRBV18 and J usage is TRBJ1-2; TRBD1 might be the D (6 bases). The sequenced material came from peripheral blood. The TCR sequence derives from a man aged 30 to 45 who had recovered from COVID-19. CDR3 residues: CASSPGDTYGYTF. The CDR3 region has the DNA TGTGCCAGCTCCCCCGGGGACACCTATGGCTACACCTTC.